This T cell receptor beta chain was captured by sequencing in a study of T cell responses to AZD1222 COVID-19 vaccine (dated by TCRdb to 2020 to 2022). As for the study more broadly: TCR sequencing was performed for 230 to 250 trial participants, of whom around 200 were given two doses of AZD1222 and approximately 26 were given two doses of MenACWY control vaccine. Trial participants were enrolled by age into subgroups of 18-55, 56-69 and 70-plus years, and about 150, 27 and 61 TCR-sequenced participants, respectively, were included in these subgroups. The research as a whole found: Participants were mostly white British, with more females than males. The authors suggested clonal diversity may have been underestimated. Only five or six AZD1222 recipients were SARS-CoV-2 seropositive at baseline, limiting conclusions about previously exposed vaccinees. Because no samples from the day 14 peak response were available, repertoires could be characterized only after the peak T cell response. Reportedly, almost half of the unique spike-specific TCRs recognized epitopes lying outside the regions that are mutated in the B.1.351 and B.1.1.7 variants. A significant rise in spike-specific TCR breadth and depth was observed after two AZD1222 doses relative to day 0 and relative to MenACWY recipients. The 56-69-year group was small, and its depth increase did not reach significance, likely because of low power. Vaccine-associated CD4 TCRs spanned the whole spike protein, with dominant responses in regions 160-218 and 743-854.

This clone was seen a handful of times. The specificity of this receptor is unknown. Per-nucleotide qualities are absent, and no much larger clonotype sits a single base away. There are 14 amino acids in the CDR3, from cysteine to phenylalanine inclusive. The only DNA kept is the CDR3, 42 bases in frame from the first base. CDR1 is given as GTSNPN and CDR2 as SVGIG, both from the germline V gene (reference sequence). V is pruned by 0 bases and J by 8 bases, leaving 9 bases of the junction without a gene match. The CDR3 regions of human TCRbeta chains were subjected to immunosequencing. For the original study's pipeline: Repertoire TCRs were matched against a reference library of SARS-CoV-2-specific TCRs generated with the MIRA antigen-specificity platform. Breadth was defined as the fraction of unique TCRs that were SARS-CoV-2-associated. Depth was defined as the fraction of total T cells that were SARS-CoV-2-associated. Each spike-specific TCR was assigned to its reactive spike region and to a CD4 or CD8 class using the MIRA data. Log10-transformed breadth and depth values were compared by one-way ANOVA with Sidak's multiple comparisons tests. TCRdb stores this immuneACCESS table with in-frame sequences only. Part of the clones is absent; in the studies checked, under half of the shortfall reflects unresolved V genes, and no reason is known for the rest. V and J calls and clone size are copied from that table; D and trimming were computed from the DNA. The sample records 54,000 or so clones, approximately 80% of which are singletons. Roughly 5.1% of the sample is taken by the ten largest.

The time point tag for this specimen amounts to: about 28 days (+/-7) after the second vaccine dose. AZD1222 recipients given second doses at about 4 weeks or at about 12 weeks were pooled, since spike-specific TCR depth and breadth were not found to differ between the two schedules. Vaccinee samples were obtained from the UK trials COV001 and COV002, which included a single-blind randomized controlled phase 2/3 trial of AZD1222 (ChAdOx1 nCoV-19) in healthy adults. For TCRbeta chain sequencing, PBMC samples from trial participants were taken at day 0 and at day 28 after the second dose. The V and J genes are TRBV30 and TRBJ1-2, with 7 bases aligning to TRBD1. The TCR originated in an adult who received the AZD1222 COVID-19 vaccine. The sample consisted of peripheral blood, taken 28 days after the second AZD1222 dose. The CDR3: CAWSVRQGFDGYTF. The DNA sequence reads TGTGCCTGGAGTGTCCGACAGGGTTTCGACGGCTACACCTTC.